This TCR beta chain was identified during a study of tumor-infiltrating lymphocytes in oesophageal squamous cell carcinoma. TCRdb re-called the PCR reads through MiXCR, storing one row per CDR3 protein. The table records more than 15,000 distinct CDR3 sequences, around 43% of them present only once. The CDR3 loop spans 15 amino acids. Germline CDR1 is SGHTA and CDR2 is FQGNSA. The sequence derives from a male donor with esophageal squamous cell carcinoma. Sequencing used normal esophageal tissue next to the tumor. This chain joins TRBV7-2 and TRBJ1-2; 14 bases are shared with TRBD2. The J call could be wrong; TRBJ2-7 is a better fit for the DNA end. CDR3 sequence (DNA): TGTGCCAGCAGCGGGACTAGCGGGAGCTACAATGAGCAGTACTTC. Translating gives CASSGTSGSYNEQYF.